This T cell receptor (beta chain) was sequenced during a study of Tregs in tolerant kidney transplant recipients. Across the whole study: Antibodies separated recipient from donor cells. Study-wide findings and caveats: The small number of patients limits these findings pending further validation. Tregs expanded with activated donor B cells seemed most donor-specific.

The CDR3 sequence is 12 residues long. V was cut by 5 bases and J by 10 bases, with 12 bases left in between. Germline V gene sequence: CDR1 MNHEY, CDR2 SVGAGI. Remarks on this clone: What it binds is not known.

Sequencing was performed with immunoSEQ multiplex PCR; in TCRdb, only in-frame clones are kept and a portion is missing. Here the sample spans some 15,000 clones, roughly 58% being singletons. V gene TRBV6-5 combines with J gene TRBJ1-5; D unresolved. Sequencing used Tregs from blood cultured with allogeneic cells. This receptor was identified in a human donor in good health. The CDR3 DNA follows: TGTGCCAGCAGTCGAACCTTAGGCCCCCAGCATTTT. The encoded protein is CASSRTLGPQHF.